Shown below are 26 T cell receptor beta chains from a single sample sequenced in a study of shared clonotypes between healthy human individuals. Clones were sequenced by immunoSEQ multiplex PCR, and TCRdb holds only the in-frame ones, with some missing. The sample lists about 2,500,000 clones, 90% to 95% seen once, with 0.14% in the top ten. What was sequenced was naive CD4+ T cells sorted from blood. Subset described: CD45RA+ positively selected. These receptors came from a man aged 18 to 29 in good health.

The chain employs TRBV11-2 and TRBJ2-1; possible D gene TRBD1, 5 bases. V was trimmed by 8 bases and J by 0 bases, leaving 8 bases between them. CDR1 and CDR2 from the germline V gene are SGHAT and FQNNGV. This CDR3 contains 13 residues. The CDR3 DNA follows: TGTGCCAGCGGGGCAGACTCCTACAATGAGCAGTTCTTC. This translates into CASGADSYNEQFF.

The rearrangement uses TRBV4-1 and TRBJ2-5, with TRBD1 matching 7 bases. The length of the CDR3 is 13 residues. CDR1 and CDR2 (germline): MGHRA, YSYEKL. Trimming took 4 bases from V and 4 from J; bases not matched to a gene: 3. Written as DNA, the CDR3 is TGCGCCAGCAGCCTGACAGGGTCAGAGACCCAGTACTTC. This sequence encodes CASSLTGSETQYF.

CDR3 coding DNA: TGCAGTGCCCAGACGGATCGGGAGCAGTTCTTC. Translation gives CSAQTDREQFF. The chain combines TRBV20-1 with TRBJ2-1; D is ambiguous. CDR1 DFQATT and CDR2 SNEGSKA come from the germline V gene (reference sequence). Trimming removed 6 bases from V and 10 bases from J, with 13 bases in between. CDR3 size: 11 residues.

Concerning this clone: Other nucleotide sequences in the sample specify the same CDR3. The rearrangement joins TRBV19 to TRBJ2-5; D may be TRBD2 (6 bases). There are 14 residues in the CDR3. Germline V gives CDR1 LNHDA, CDR2 SQIVND (reference sequence). Trimming left V 4 bases short and J 1 base short, with 10 bases between. The CDR3 loop is CASSRGGAQETQYF. The DNA for the CDR3 is TGTGCCAGTAGTAGAGGCGGGGCCCAAGAGACCCAGTACTTC. Filled out from reference TRBV19 and TRBJ2-5, the complete variable domain reads DGGITQSPKYLFRKEGQNVTLSCEQNLNHDAMYWYRQDPGQGLRLIYYSQIVNDFQKGDIAEGYSVSREKKESFPLTVTSAQKNPTAFYLCASSRGGAQETQYFGPGTRLLVL.

This clone was detected once. The chain uses TRBV5-1 and TRBJ2-2; unclear D gene. The CDR3 is made up of 16 amino acids. Germline-derived CDR1 and CDR2 are SGHRS and YFSETQ. V gave up 5 bases and J gave up 3 bases, with 17 bases separating them. The CDR3 sequence: CASSSSPGRDTGELFF. CDR3 DNA: TGCGCCAGCAGTTCTTCTCCCGGACGGGACACCGGGGAGCTGTTTTTT.

This clone was seen a single time. The chain uses TRBV19 and TRBJ2-3, with D uncertain. Trimming removed 6 bases from V and 5 bases from J, with 15 bases in between. Germline V CDR1 and CDR2: LNHDA, SQIVND (reference sequence). CDR3 length equals 14 residues. CDR3 in DNA: TGTGCCAGTAGCCGGCGCGTCGGCGTAGATACGCAGTATTTT. It yields the protein CASSRRVGVDTQYF. Full variable domain (outside the CDR3, taken from reference TRBV19 and TRBJ2-3): DGGITQSPKYLFRKEGQNVTLSCEQNLNHDAMYWYRQDPGQGLRLIYYSQIVNDFQKGDIAEGYSVSREKKESFPLTVTSAQKNPTAFYLCASSRRVGVDTQYFGPGTRLTVL.

The genes are TRBV28 and TRBJ1-1; 7 nucleotides line up with TRBD1. The CDR3 loop spans 12 amino acids. Trimming removed 6 bases from V and 8 bases from J; junction bases left unmatched: 6. Germline V lookup: CDR1 MDHEN, CDR2 SYDVKM. CDR3 protein: CASSPLQGEAFF. CDR3 sequence (DNA): TGTGCCAGCAGCCCCCTACAGGGGGAAGCTTTCTTT.

The chain uses TRBV5-1 and TRBJ2-3; TRBD2 aligns across 9 bases. The CDR3 runs to 16 residues. CDR1 and CDR2 from the germline V gene are SGHRS and YFSETQ. Losses at the gene ends were 0 bases for V and 1 base for J; bases not matched to a gene: 3. CDR3 protein: CASSLDVAGGTDTQYF. CDR3 nucleotide sequence: TGCGCCAGCAGCTTGGATGTAGCGGGGGGCACAGATACGCAGTATTTT. Full variable domain (rest looked up from reference TRBV5-1 and TRBJ2-3): KAGVTQTPRYLIKTRGQQVTLSCSPISGHRSVSWYQQTPGQGLQFLFEYFSETQRNKGNFPGRFSGRQFSNSRSEMNVSTLELGDSALYLCASSLDVAGGTDTQYFGPGTRLTVL.

The CDR3 DNA reads as TGTGCCAGTGGGACAGGGGCGGGGTACGAGCAGTACTTC. Its protein product is CASGTGAGYEQYF. This chain uses TRBV19 with TRBJ2-7; 10 bases match TRBD1. Unmatched junction bases numbered 5, after V lost 8 bases and J lost 4 bases. CDR1 and CDR2 (germline): LNHDA, SQIVND (reference sequence). CDR3 length: 13 residues.

The chain links TRBV2 to TRBJ2-7; no reliable D call. This CDR3 is built from 12 residues. Between the trimmed V and J ends, which lost 7 bases and 2 bases, there was a span of 9 bases. The germline V gene encodes CDR1 SNHLY and CDR2 FYNNEI. The CDR3 spells CASTRTTYEQYF. DNA for the CDR3: TGTGCCAGCACCCGGACGACCTACGAGCAGTACTTC.

This clone showed up just once. This chain uses TRBV19 with TRBJ1-2, with TRBD1 as a possible D gene (6 bases). This CDR3 region has 16 residues. V was shortened by 3 bases and J by 3 bases, with 17 bases between the two germline ends. Per germline, CDR1 LNHDA and CDR2 SQIVND (reference sequence). The DNA for the CDR3 is TGTGCCAGTAGTATCCCACAAAGGACAGCCTACTATGGCTACACCTTC. As protein: CASSIPQRTAYYGYTF.

This chain joins TRBV19 and TRBJ2-2, with 8 bases fitting TRBD2. Germline V gene lookup returns CDR1 LNHDA and CDR2 SQIVND (reference sequence). After removal of 6 bases from V and 0 bases from J, the junction contained 6 bases not matched to a gene. The length of the CDR3 is 16 residues. In DNA, the CDR3 is TGTGCCAGTAGCCTAGCGGGCGGGACGAACACCGGGGAGCTGTTTTTT. It yields the protein CASSLAGGTNTGELFF.

The gene calls are TRBV9 and TRBJ2-1, with TRBD1 as a possible D gene (7 bases). V was shortened by 0 bases and J by 7 bases, with 17 bases between the two germline ends. CDR1 is SGDLS, CDR2 YYNGEE, per germline. The CDR3 extends over 16 amino acids. The CDR3 loop is CASSVGVGRGANEQFF. CDR3 DNA: TGTGCCAGCAGCGTAGGGGTGGGCAGGGGGGCAAATGAGCAGTTCTTC.

The gene calls are TRBV13 and TRBJ2-7; the D gene is possibly TRBD2 (5 bases). Germline V lookup: CDR1 PRHDT, CDR2 FYEKMQ (reference sequence). V was shortened by 5 bases and J by 3 bases, with 17 bases between the two germline ends. This CDR3 contains 15 residues. The DNA of the CDR3 is TGTGCCAGCAGCGGCGCTGGAGCGGCCCTCTACGAGCAGTACTTC. This encodes CASSGAGAALYEQYF.

The rearrangement joins TRBV7-2 to TRBJ1-5; D is undetermined. V lost 1 base and J 0 bases, leaving 13 bases between the germline ends. Per the germline V gene, CDR1 is SGHTA and CDR2 is FQGNSA. CDR3 size: 17 residues. The CDR3 spells CASSLESGYYSNQPQHF. CDR3 coding DNA: TGTGCCAGCAGCTTAGAGTCAGGTTATTATAGCAATCAGCCCCAGCATTTT.

The gene calls are TRBV28 and TRBJ1-6; no clear D. V was shortened by 6 bases and J by 4 bases, with 7 bases between the two germline ends. This CDR3 spans 13 amino acids. Germline CDR1 MDHEN, CDR2 SYDVKM. The CDR3 sequence: CASSNHYNSPLHF. DNA for the CDR3: TGTGCCAGCAGCAACCATTATAATTCACCCCTCCACTTT.

The chain recombines TRBV6-5 with TRBJ2-1; a possible D gene is TRBD2 (6 bases). The V gene's germline CDR1 is MNHEY and CDR2 SVGAGI. Trimming shortened V by 4 bases and J by 4 bases, and 17 bases separated the two germline ends. The CDR3 consists of 16 residues. The CDR3 sequence is CASSSTVSGPYNEQFF. Here the CDR3 DNA reads TGTGCCAGCAGTTCTACAGTTAGCGGACCATACAATGAGCAGTTCTTC.

This clone was detected once. This chain joins TRBV7-3 and TRBJ1-2; unclear D gene. The germline gives CDR1 SGHTA, CDR2 FQGTGA. Trimming took off 6 bases at V and 7 bases at J, with 15 bases between the two ends. The CDR3 covers 13 residues. CDR3: CASSSGKVAGYTF. The CDR3 bases are TGTGCCAGCAGTTCAGGCAAGGTAGCTGGCTACACCTTC.

This chain links TRBV6-5 with TRBJ2-1; tentatively, D is TRBD2 (6 bases). Germline CDR1 is MNHEY and CDR2 is SVGAGI. Between the trimmed V and J ends, which lost 6 bases and 9 bases, there was a span of 15 bases. There are 13 residues in the CDR3. CDR3 sequence: CASSNTETSEQFF. Written as DNA, the CDR3 is TGTGCCAGCAGCAATACGGAGACTAGTGAGCAGTTCTTC.

This clone occurred once. The chain employs TRBV11-3 and TRBJ2-1; D gene uncertain. Trimming shortened V by 5 bases and J by 6 bases, and 14 bases separated the two germline ends. Per the germline V gene, CDR1 is SGHNT and CDR2 is YENEEA. The CDR3 sequence is 14 residues long. DNA for the CDR3: TGTGCCAGCAGCGCCCAAGACCAGCGCAATGAGCAGTTCTTC. Protein product: CASSAQDQRNEQFF.

V is TRBV28 and J is TRBJ1-1, with TRBD1 identical over 10 bases. CDR3 length: 15 residues. Germline V gives CDR1 MDHEN, CDR2 SYDVKM. J was trimmed by 0 bases and V by 11 bases; bases with no gene match: 9. The CDR3 loop is CAGGQGGNMNTEAFF. The CDR3, as DNA: TGTGCCGGAGGACAGGGGGGCAACATGAACACTGAAGCTTTCTTT.

The chain joins TRBV19 to TRBJ2-2; D gene unclear. The germline V gene has CDR1 LNHDA and CDR2 SQIVND (reference sequence). Trimming removed 6 bases from V and 4 bases from J, with 6 bases in between. The CDR3 is 12 amino acids. The CDR3 DNA reads as TGTGCCAGTAGATTGGGCACCGGGGAGCTGTTTTTT. This translates into CASRLGTGELFF.

V is TRBV5-1 and J is TRBJ2-7; TRBD2 aligns across 13 bases. The CDR3 is 14 residues long. V trimming: 4 bases; J trimming: 6 bases; junction bases outside the gene matches: 4. CDR1 and CDR2 (germline): SGHRS, YFSETQ. The CDR3, as DNA: TGCGCCAGCAGCGGGACTAGCGGGATGCTCGAGCAGTACTTC. This sequence encodes CASSGTSGMLEQYF.

The gene calls are TRBV4-1 and TRBJ2-5; no definite D call. The CDR3 runs to 14 residues. The V end lost 4 bases, the J end lost 0 bases, and 9 bases lay between the germline ends. Looked up from germline, CDR1 is MGHRA and CDR2 is YSYEKL. The DNA for the CDR3 is TGCGCCAGCAGCCCCGACGGGTACCAAGAGACCCAGTACTTC. Amino acids: CASSPDGYQETQYF.

As for this clone: Other nucleotide sequences from this sample produce the same CDR3. The rearrangement joins TRBV5-4 to TRBJ2-3; possible D gene TRBD1, 6 bases. CDR3 length: 12 residues. V was pared by 4 bases and J by 6 bases, with 9 bases between. CDR1 is SGHNT and CDR2 is YYREEE in the germline V gene (reference sequence). The CDR3 nucleotides read TGTGCCAGCAGCCTAAGGGGGGATACGCAGTATTTT. Amino acid sequence: CASSLRGDTQYF.

Remarks on this clone: One end of the junction varies from germline; a read error may be responsible. Other DNA sequences within the sample encode an identical CDR3. The V call is TRBV28, the J call TRBJ1-1, with D perhaps matching TRBD1 (6 bases). Germline V gene lookup returns CDR1 MDHEN and CDR2 SYDVKM. The CDR3 has 13 residues. CDR3 sequence: CASRGQWNTEAFF. As DNA, the CDR3 is TGTGCCAGCAGAGGACAGTGGAACACTGAGGCTTTCTTT.